The 11 T cell receptor beta chains below were found in one sample sequenced in a study of T cell changes during pregnancy in multiple sclerosis. Produced via immunoSEQ multiplex PCR; TCRdb's table is partial and in-frame only. The table records tens of thousands of clones, 94% of them present only once. The sequences come from peripheral blood, collected in the third trimester of pregnancy. The receptors stem from a female donor with multiple sclerosis, enrolled in a pregnancy study.

This chain connects TRBV12-5 to TRBJ1-6; D is uncertain. V was cut by 3 bases and J by 6 bases, with 12 bases left in between. The CDR3 sequence is 15 residues long. Germline V gene lookup returns CDR1 LGHNT and CDR2 FRNRAP. The CDR3 coding sequence is TGTGCTAGTGGTTTAAGCGCAGTTGGTAATTCACCCCTCCACTTT. Protein: CASGLSAVGNSPLHF.

The genes are TRBV27 and TRBJ2-2; the D gene is possibly TRBD1 (5 bases). Germline V gene data show CDR1 as MNHEY and CDR2 as SMNVEV (reference sequence). V dropped 4 bases and J dropped 6 bases, with 9 bases sitting between them. This CDR3 is built from 13 residues. CDR3 coding DNA: TGTGCCAGCAGTTGGGGCGGTGCCGGGGAGCTGTTTTTT. Amino acid sequence: CASSWGGAGELFF.

The chain links TRBV11-2 to TRBJ2-3, with 7 bases matching TRBD1. J was trimmed by 2 bases and V by 3 bases; bases with no gene match: 8. The length of the CDR3 is 16 residues. The germline CDR1 and CDR2 sequences are SGHAT and FQNNGV. Written as DNA, the CDR3 is TGTGCCAGCAGCTTGGGACAGAAGATTCTCACAGATACGCAGTATTTT. Residues: CASSLGQKILTDTQYF.

The chain links TRBV7-9 to TRBJ1-2; possibly TRBD1 for D (6 bases). The CDR3 is 14 amino acids. Trimming stripped 3 bases from V and 4 bases from J, with 12 bases between. From germline, CDR1 is SEHNR and CDR2 FQNEAQ (reference sequence). CDR3 sequence reads: CASSFPDRSYGYTF. The CDR3 region has the DNA TGTGCCAGCAGCTTTCCAGACAGGAGCTATGGCTACACCTTC.

The chain couples TRBV7-2 to TRBJ2-1; 11 bases fit TRBD2. Germline V gives CDR1 SGHTA, CDR2 FQGNSA. The CDR3 extends over 18 amino acids. J gave up 1 base and V 4 bases, and 9 bases lay outside the gene matches. This chain's CDR3 is CASSSYGTSGPSYNEQFF. CDR3 DNA: TGTGCCAGCAGCTCATATGGGACTAGCGGACCATCCTACAATGAGCAGTTCTTC.

With respect to this clone: The junction and the germline gene differ at one end; a read error may be behind it. The rearrangement joins TRBV19 to TRBJ1-5; TRBD1 matches at 11 bases. The CDR3 runs to 16 residues. In germline, CDR1 is LNHDA, CDR2 SQIVND (reference sequence). The CDR3 region is CASRIDGDRGWQPQHF. Here the CDR3 DNA reads TGTGCCAGTAGAATAGATGGGGACAGGGGGTGGCAGCCCCAGCATTTT.

CDR3 sequence reads: CASSVAGTGELFF. The CDR3 DNA reads TGTGCCAGCAGCGTAGCCGGCACCGGGGAGCTGTTTTTT. This rearrangement joins TRBV9 to TRBJ2-2; D not resolved. The CDR3 length is 13 residues. CDR1 SGDLS and CDR2 YYNGEE come from the germline V gene. The ends were cut back, 0 bases at V and 4 bases at J, with 4 bases in the middle.

The chain uses TRBV4-1 and TRBJ1-1, with 8 bases fitting TRBD1. CDR1 is MGHRA, CDR2 YSYEKL, per germline. V was pared by 1 base and J by 5 bases, with 18 bases of the junction left unmatched. CDR3 length: 19 residues. The CDR3 here is CASSQAAQGQGFEWTEAFF. CDR3 sequence (DNA): TGCGCCAGCAGCCAAGCGGCCCAAGGACAGGGCTTTGAATGGACTGAAGCTTTCTTT.

V is TRBV7-8 and J is TRBJ2-6; 7 bases are shared with TRBD1. CDR1 is SGHVS, CDR2 FQNEAQ, per germline. The CDR3 has 18 residues. V shed 1 base and J 0 bases; nucleotides not matched to a gene: 6. The CDR3 DNA reads as TGTGCCAGCAGCTTAGTACGGGACAGATACTCTGGGGCCAACGTCCTGACTTTC. Translation: CASSLVRDRYSGANVLTF.

The CDR3 DNA sequence: TGTGCCAGTAGTATAGCGGGGGGTGTCCAAGAGACCCAGTACTTC. This translates into CASSIAGGVQETQYF. The chain combines TRBV19 with TRBJ2-5, with 7 bases matching TRBD2. With V trimmed by 1 base and J by 1 base, 3 bases remained unmatched. Looked up from germline, CDR1 is LNHDA and CDR2 is SQIVND (reference sequence). The CDR3 is 15 residues long.

The V gene is TRBV5-6, the J gene TRBJ2-7; 13 bases match TRBD2. The V gene end was trimmed by 4 bases and the J gene end by 2 bases; junction bases not matched to a gene: 6. Germline V CDR1 and CDR2: SGHDT, YYEEEE. This CDR3 contains 16 residues. The CDR3 sequence is CASSPFTSGGAYEQYF. DNA of the CDR3: TGTGCCAGCAGCCCATTCACTAGCGGGGGGGCCTACGAGCAGTACTTC.